This T cell receptor beta chain was sequenced for a study of Graves' ophthalmopathy and Graves' hyperthyroidism. In its sample, this clonotype was seen many times. As the template, RNA transcripts were used to amplify TCR beta CDR3 regions. RT-PCR with HTBI primers came first, then second-round multiplex PCR. TCRdb independently ran MiXCR on the multiplex PCR reads; one entry per CDR3 protein. Of about 1.2 million distinct CDR3 sequences detected, about 40% appear once; the ten largest clones hold 11%. V was cut by 8 bases and J by 6 bases, with 16 bases left in between. The CDR3 has 13 residues. Germline V CDR1 and CDR2: SNHLY, FYNNEI.

This rearrangement joins TRBV2 to TRBJ1-1; no definite D call. The sequence came from an adult man with Graves' hyperthyroidism. Sequenced sample: peripheral blood or thyroid tissue (not recorded which). CDR3 residues: CASADLSVAEAFF. The CDR3, as DNA: TGTGCCAGCGCCGATTTGAGTGTGGCTGAAGCTTTCTTT. The variable domain in full, with the rest retrieved from reference TRBV2 and TRBJ1-1, is EPEVTQTPSHQVTQMGQEVILRCVPISNHLYFYWYRQILGQKVEFLVSFYNNEISEKSEIFDDQFSVERPDGSNFTLKIRSTKLEDSAMYFCASADLSVAEAFFGQGTRLTVV.